The 27 T cell receptor beta chains in this list originate from one sample, sequenced in a study of identical twins. TCRdb analysed the 5' RACE reads with MiXCR anew, one entry per CDR3 protein. Of hundreds of thousands of distinct CDR3 sequences in the sample, less than 9.5% were seen once. In addition, the sample was reused for a study of yellow fever vaccine responses in identical twins.

The sequencing sample was made of CD8+ T cells sorted from blood. The receptors were sampled from a woman aged 18-35 years in good health.

This clonotype was counted between two and nine times. This rearrangement joins TRBV7-6 to TRBJ2-1; D perhaps matches TRBD1 (5 bases). This CDR3 contains 14 residues. The ends were cut back, 3 bases at V and 5 bases at J, with 11 bases in the middle. CDR1 is SGHVS, CDR2 FNYEAQ, per germline. As DNA, the CDR3 is TGTGCCAGCAGCTTGGAAGGGGAACACAATGAGCAGTTCTTC. This codes for CASSLEGEHNEQFF.

At least ten counts were recorded for this clonotype. This rearrangement joins TRBV11-2 to TRBJ2-3; TRBD2 aligns across 14 bases. With 4 bases clipped from V and 6 bases from J, the junction kept 9 bases outside the gene matches. The CDR3 length is 17 residues. Germline CDR1 is SGHAT and CDR2 is FQNNGV. The CDR3 DNA follows: TGTGCCAGCAGCTCGGCACCGGGACTAGCGGGGGAGGATACGCAGTATTTT. Translation: CASSSAPGLAGEDTQYF.

This clonotype has a handful of counts. The rearrangement links TRBV6-1 to TRBJ2-3; 8 bases are shared with TRBD2. Germline CDR1 MNHNS, CDR2 SASEGT. V gave up 5 bases and J gave up 4 bases; unmatched junction bases: 11. This CDR3 has 16 residues. The chain's CDR3 is CASSPSSGSEPDTQYF. The CDR3, as DNA: TGTGCCAGCAGTCCTTCCAGCGGGAGCGAACCAGATACGCAGTATTTT.

This clonotype was counted between two and nine times. V usage is TRBV24-1 and J usage is TRBJ2-1, with 10 positions matching TRBD2. Trimming cost V 3 bases and J 2 bases; bases outside gene matches: 9. The CDR3 is made up of 18 amino acids. Germline V gene lookup returns CDR1 KGHDR and CDR2 SFDVKD. The CDR3 nucleotides read TGTGCCACCAGTGATCGGTCTAGCGGGAGTTCCACCTACAATGAGCAGTTCTTC. Its translation is CATSDRSSGSSTYNEQFF.

The gene calls are TRBV6-2 or TRBV6-3 and TRBJ2-5; D perhaps matches TRBD2 (6 bases). Germline lookup yields CDR1 MNHEY and CDR2 SVGEGT. V gave up 8 bases and J gave up 0 bases, with 16 bases separating them. The CDR3 is made up of 15 amino acids. CDR3 nucleotide sequence: TGTGCCAGCTCTAGGGGACTGCCTTACCAAGAGACCCAGTACTTC. Translating gives CASSRGLPYQETQYF.

The sample holds a few counts of this clonotype. V and J are TRBV6-2 or TRBV6-3 and TRBJ2-7; 9 bases match TRBD2. This CDR3 region has 14 residues. Trimming cost V 6 bases and J 7 bases; bases outside gene matches: 10. CDR1 and CDR2 from the germline V gene are MNHEY and SVGEGT. Here the CDR3 reads CASSLQREADEQYF. For the CDR3, the DNA is TGTGCCAGCAGCTTACAGCGGGAGGCGGATGAGCAGTACTTC.

This clonotype showed up just a few times. The gene calls are TRBV23-1 and TRBJ2-7; D ambiguous. TRBV23-1 is an ORF; its function is uncertain. The CDR3 runs to 8 residues. The ends were cut back, 8 bases at V and 9 bases at J, with 5 bases in the middle. CDR3 protein: CASSVQYF. The CDR3 nucleotides read TGCGCCAGCTCCGTGCAGTACTTC.

This sequence joins TRBV7-2 and TRBJ2-7, with D hard to call. The CDR3 totals 13 residues. The V and J ends lost 3 bases and 0 bases respectively, with 6 bases between them. From germline, CDR1 is SGHTA and CDR2 FQGNSA. As DNA, the CDR3 is TGTGCCAGCAGCTTCTACCTCTCCTACGAGCAGTACTTC. This sequence encodes CASSFYLSYEQYF.

This clonotype came up a few times. The V call is TRBV6-2 or TRBV6-3, the J call TRBJ2-3, with TRBD1 as a possible D gene (5 bases). From germline, CDR1 is MNHEY and CDR2 SVGEGT. Trimming shortened V by 8 bases and J by 4 bases, and 16 bases separated the two germline ends. The CDR3 is 14 residues long. CDR3 residues: CASRTWGPADTQYF. The CDR3 region has the DNA TGTGCCAGCCGGACGTGGGGCCCGGCAGATACGCAGTATTTT.

Many counts were recorded for this clonotype. The chain links TRBV24-1 to TRBJ2-1; D remains ambiguous. The CDR3 is made up of 14 amino acids. Germline V gene data show CDR1 as KGHDR and CDR2 as SFDVKD. V was cut by 2 bases and J by 7 bases, with 11 bases left in between. The CDR3 loop is CATSDYRVANEQFF. CDR3 bases: TGTGCCACCAGTGATTACCGGGTCGCGAATGAGCAGTTCTTC.

This clonotype was detected ten times or more. The chain combines TRBV6-1 with TRBJ1-1; tentative D call: TRBD1 (5 bases). CDR3 size: 16 residues. V was pared by 0 bases and J by 0 bases, with 11 bases between. Germline assignment: CDR1 MNHNS and CDR2 SASEGT. The CDR3 region is CASSEADIGLNTEAFF. The CDR3 bases are TGTGCCAGCAGTGAAGCGGACATAGGATTGAACACTGAAGCTTTCTTT.

The V and J genes are TRBV4-3 and TRBJ2-1; D ambiguous. CDR3 length: 15 residues. Germline loops: CDR1 LGHNA, CDR2 YSLEER. V lost 1 base, J lost 2 bases, and 9 bases lay in between. CDR3 in DNA: TGCGCCAGCAGCCAAGTCAGGTTCCCCTACAATGAGCAGTTCTTC. Amino acid sequence: CASSQVRFPYNEQFF.

This clonotype showed up just a few times. The gene calls are TRBV12-3 or TRBV12-4 and TRBJ1-5, with TRBD1 as a possible D gene (6 bases). The CDR3 is 16 amino acids. Trimming took off 1 base at V and 4 bases at J, with 14 bases between the two ends. CDR3 in DNA: TGTGCCAGCAGTTTAGACCTGCCAGGGGCTAATCAGCCCCAGCATTTT. It yields the protein CASSLDLPGANQPQHF.

Ten or more counts support this clonotype. The chain combines TRBV11-2 with TRBJ2-1; 11 bases are shared with TRBD2. V shed 4 bases, J shed 7 bases, and the junction held 15 bases outside the gene matches. Per germline, CDR1 SGHAT and CDR2 FQNNGV. This CDR3 is 18 amino acids long. The CDR3 loop is CASSSKLAGAPTFNEQFF. In nucleotides, the CDR3 is TGTGCCAGCAGCTCGAAACTAGCGGGAGCTCCCACCTTTAATGAGCAGTTCTTC. Based on the CDR3 plus reference TRBV11-2 and TRBJ2-1, the full variable domain is EAGVAQSPRYKIIEKRQSVAFWCNPISGHATLYWYQQILGQGPKLLIQFQNNGVVDDSQLPKDRFSAERLKGVDSTLKIQPAKLEDSAVYLCASSSKLAGAPTFNEQFFGPGTRLTVL.

The genes are TRBV6-5 and TRBJ2-7, with 10 positions matching TRBD2. The J segment lost 3 bases and the V segment lost 3 bases, leaving 8 bases of the junction unmatched. Germline CDR1 reads MNHEY; CDR2 reads SVGAGI. The CDR3 is 16 residues long. CDR3 protein: CASSYSLAGGNYEQYF. The CDR3 nucleotides are TGTGCCAGCAGTTATTCCTTAGCGGGAGGAAACTACGAGCAGTACTTC.

The genes are TRBV27 and TRBJ1-5; 7 nucleotides line up with TRBD1. In germline, CDR1 is MNHEY, CDR2 SMNVEV (reference sequence). V dropped 0 bases and J dropped 7; count of bases not matched to a gene: 6. This CDR3 is built from 15 residues. The chain's CDR3 is CASSLSTGIGQPQHF. The CDR3 DNA reads as TGTGCCAGCAGTTTATCGACAGGGATCGGGCAGCCCCAGCATTTT.

This clonotype was detected many times. The chain links TRBV7-8 to TRBJ2-2; a weak D match, TRBD2 (6 bases). Trimming pared 11 bases from V and 5 bases from J, leaving 15 bases between. Germline CDR1 is SGHVS and CDR2 is FQNEAQ. This CDR3 region has 13 residues. CDR3 protein: CAGTEGPTGELFF. In DNA, the CDR3 is TGTGCCGGAACGGAGGGCCCGACCGGGGAGCTGTTTTTT.

The chain employs TRBV27 and TRBJ2-7; TRBD2 matches at 14 bases. The CDR3 totals 17 residues. Germline CDR1 and CDR2: MNHEY and SMNVEV (reference sequence). The V gene end was trimmed by 0 bases and the J gene end by 7 bases; junction bases not matched to a gene: 8. CDR3 nucleotide sequence: TGTGCCAGCAGTTTATCCCCGGGACTAGCGGGAGAACGTGAGCAGTACTTC. It codes for CASSLSPGLAGEREQYF.

This sequence joins TRBV7-9 and TRBJ2-2; maybe TRBD2 (6 bases). Germline-derived CDR1 and CDR2 are SEHNR and FQNEAQ (reference sequence). CDR3 length equals 15 residues. V dropped 5 bases and J dropped 8 bases, with 18 bases sitting between them. CDR3 DNA: TGTGCCAGCAGCCAGTCCGGGACTCCTGAGGGGGAGCTGTTTTTT. It specifies CASSQSGTPEGELFF.

In its sample, this clonotype was seen a few times. The chain joins TRBV15 to TRBJ1-1; 7 bases align to TRBD1. Germline trimming cut 1 base from V and 1 base from J; bases unmatched to any gene: 9. CDR1 LNHNV and CDR2 YYDKDF come from the germline V gene (reference sequence). CDR3 length equals 17 residues. The CDR3 coding sequence is TGTGCCACCAGCAGAGTAGGAACAGGGGTGGGGAACACTGAAGCTTTCTTT. It codes for CATSRVGTGVGNTEAFF.

This clonotype occurred many times. The chain uses TRBV5-6 and TRBJ2-1; D unclear. V was trimmed by 7 bases and J by 5 bases, leaving 16 bases between them. Germline CDR1 and CDR2: SGHDT and YYEEEE. The length of the CDR3 is 14 residues. CDR3 nucleotide sequence: TGTGCCAGCCACATGATGTATGGGGACAATGAGCAGTTCTTC. It encodes CASHMMYGDNEQFF.

This clonotype turned up a few times. V usage is TRBV10-3 and J usage is TRBJ2-7; 8 bases match TRBD2. The CDR3 consists of 13 residues. The V gene end was trimmed by 4 bases and the J gene end by 2 bases; junction bases not matched to a gene: 1. The germline CDR1 and CDR2 sequences are ENHRY and SYGVKD. CDR3: CAISAGGAYEQYF. The CDR3 DNA sequence: TGTGCCATCAGTGCCGGGGGGGCCTACGAGCAGTACTTC.

This chain connects TRBV5-1 to TRBJ2-3; 8 nucleotides agree with TRBD2. Trimming took 1 base from V and 3 from J; bases not matched to a gene: 7. Germline CDR1 is SGHRS and CDR2 is YFSETQ. This CDR3 comprises 16 residues. The CDR3 reads CASSLSAGGVTDTQYF. DNA for the CDR3: TGCGCCAGCAGCTTGTCGGCGGGGGGAGTAACAGATACGCAGTATTTT.

This clonotype turned up a few times. The chain carries TRBV6-1 and TRBJ2-1; D gene unclear. The CDR3 sequence is 14 residues long. Looked up from germline, CDR1 is MNHNS and CDR2 is SASEGT. V dropped 8 bases and J dropped 0 bases, with 11 bases sitting between them. The CDR3 sequence: CASSDQNSYNEQFF. CDR3 bases: TGTGCCAGCTCTGATCAGAACTCCTACAATGAGCAGTTCTTC.

The rearrangement links TRBV29-1 to TRBJ2-3, with 12 bases lining up with TRBD2. The CDR3 length is 17 residues. Germline V gene data show CDR1 as SQVTM and CDR2 as ANQGSEA. The V segment lost 1 base and the J segment 2 bases; nucleotides outside the gene matches: 7. The CDR3 nucleotides are TGCAGCGTTGAAGGCCTCGGACTAGCGGGGACCACAGATACGCAGTATTTT. Translated: CSVEGLGLAGTTDTQYF.

This clonotype was counted ten times or more. The chain carries TRBV6-6 and TRBJ2-5; unclear D gene. This CDR3 is built from 11 residues. Deletions cut 2 bases from V and 5 bases from J, with 3 bases between. Germline values: CDR1 MNHNY, CDR2 SVGAGI (reference sequence). For the CDR3, the DNA is TGTGCCAGCAGTTACGTCGAGACCCAGTACTTC. Translation gives CASSYVETQYF.

Here the CDR3 reads CATSMTGGAVYEQYF. The CDR3 DNA follows: TGTGCCACCAGCATGACAGGGGGCGCCGTCTACGAGCAGTACTTC. The rearrangement joins TRBV15 to TRBJ2-7, with 10 bases that match TRBD1. The trim removed 4 bases at V and 3 bases at J, leaving 6 bases unmatched. Germline CDR1 and CDR2: LNHNV and YYDKDF (reference sequence). This CDR3 comprises 15 residues.